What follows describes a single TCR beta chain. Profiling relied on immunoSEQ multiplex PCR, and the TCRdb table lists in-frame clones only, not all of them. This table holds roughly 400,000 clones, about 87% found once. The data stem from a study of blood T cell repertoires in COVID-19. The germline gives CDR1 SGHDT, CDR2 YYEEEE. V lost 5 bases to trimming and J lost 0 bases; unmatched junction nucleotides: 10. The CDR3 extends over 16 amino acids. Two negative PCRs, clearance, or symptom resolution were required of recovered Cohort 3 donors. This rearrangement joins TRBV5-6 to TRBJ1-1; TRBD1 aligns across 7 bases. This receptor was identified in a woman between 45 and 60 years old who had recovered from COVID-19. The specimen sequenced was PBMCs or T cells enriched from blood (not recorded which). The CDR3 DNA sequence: TGTGCCAGCAGGCCGTCGACAGGGTACCTGAACACTGAAGCTTTCTTT. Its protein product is CASRPSTGYLNTEAFF.